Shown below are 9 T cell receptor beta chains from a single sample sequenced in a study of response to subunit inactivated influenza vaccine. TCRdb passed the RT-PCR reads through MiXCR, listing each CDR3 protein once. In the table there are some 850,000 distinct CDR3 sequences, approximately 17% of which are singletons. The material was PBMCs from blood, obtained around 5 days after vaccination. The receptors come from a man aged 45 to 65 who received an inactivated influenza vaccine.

CDR3 in DNA: TGTGCCAGCAGTTACTCCACGGGAGGGGATACGCAGTATTTT. Translated, it gives CASSYSTGGDTQYF. The rearrangement joins TRBV6-5 to TRBJ2-3; TRBD2 aligns across 8 bases. This CDR3 has 14 residues. The trim removed 0 bases at V and 6 bases at J, leaving 2 bases unmatched. Germline V gene lookup returns CDR1 MNHEY and CDR2 SVGAGI.

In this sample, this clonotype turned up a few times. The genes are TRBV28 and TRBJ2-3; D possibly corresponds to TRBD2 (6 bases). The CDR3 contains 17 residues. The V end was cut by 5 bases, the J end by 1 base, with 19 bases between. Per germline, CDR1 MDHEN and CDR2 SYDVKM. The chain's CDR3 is CASSARTGRLGTDTQYF. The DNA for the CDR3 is TGTGCCAGCAGTGCCCGGACTGGGAGGCTGGGCACAGATACGCAGTATTTT.

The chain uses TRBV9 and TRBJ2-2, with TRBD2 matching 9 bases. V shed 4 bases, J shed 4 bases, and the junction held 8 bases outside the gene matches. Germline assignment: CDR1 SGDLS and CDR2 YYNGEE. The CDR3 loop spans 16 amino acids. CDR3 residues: CASSPRGREGTGELFF. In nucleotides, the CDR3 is TGTGCCAGCAGCCCCCGGGGGCGGGAGGGCACCGGGGAGCTGTTTTTT.

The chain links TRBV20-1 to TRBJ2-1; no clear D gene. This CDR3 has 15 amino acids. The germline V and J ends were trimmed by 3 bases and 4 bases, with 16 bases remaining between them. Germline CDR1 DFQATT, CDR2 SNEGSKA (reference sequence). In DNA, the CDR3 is TGCAGTGCTAGTAATTTACTAAGTAATTACAATGAGCAGTTCTTC. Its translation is CSASNLLSNYNEQFF.

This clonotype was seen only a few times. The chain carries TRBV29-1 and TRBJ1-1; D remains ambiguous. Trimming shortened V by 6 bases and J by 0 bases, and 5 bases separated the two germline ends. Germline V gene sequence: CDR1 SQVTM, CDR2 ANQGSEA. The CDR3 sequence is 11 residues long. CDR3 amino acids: CSVKMNTEAFF. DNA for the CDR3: TGCAGCGTGAAGATGAACACTGAAGCTTTCTTT.

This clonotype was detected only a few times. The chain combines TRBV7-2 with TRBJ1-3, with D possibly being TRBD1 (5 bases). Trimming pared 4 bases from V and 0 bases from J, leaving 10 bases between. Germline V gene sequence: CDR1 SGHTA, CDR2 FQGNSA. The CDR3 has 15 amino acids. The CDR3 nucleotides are TGTGCCAGCAGCTCCCGAGGGGACTCTGGAAACACCATATATTTT. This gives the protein CASSSRGDSGNTIYF.

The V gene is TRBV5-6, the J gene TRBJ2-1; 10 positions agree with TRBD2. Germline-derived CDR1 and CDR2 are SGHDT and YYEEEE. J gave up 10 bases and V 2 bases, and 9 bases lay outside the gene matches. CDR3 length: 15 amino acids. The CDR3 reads CASSFPGTSVGEQFF. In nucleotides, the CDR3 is TGTGCCAGCAGCTTCCCCGGGACTAGCGTAGGGGAGCAGTTCTTC.

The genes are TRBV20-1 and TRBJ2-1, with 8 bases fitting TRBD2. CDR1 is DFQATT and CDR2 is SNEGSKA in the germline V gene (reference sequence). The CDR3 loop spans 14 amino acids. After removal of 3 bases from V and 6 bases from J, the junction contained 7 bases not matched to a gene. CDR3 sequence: CSASSGKQANEQFF. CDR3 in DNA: TGCAGTGCTAGTAGCGGGAAGCAGGCCAATGAGCAGTTCTTC.

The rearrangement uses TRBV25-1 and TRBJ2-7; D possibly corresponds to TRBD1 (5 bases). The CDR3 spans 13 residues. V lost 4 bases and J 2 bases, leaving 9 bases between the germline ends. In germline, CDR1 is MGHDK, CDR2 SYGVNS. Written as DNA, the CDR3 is TGTGCCAGCAGTGGTGACAGAGCCTACGAGCAGTACTTC. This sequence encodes CASSGDRAYEQYF.